This T cell receptor (beta chain) appears in the sequencing data of a study of EBV T-cell therapy then PD-1 blockade in nasopharyngeal carcinoma. Indicated time point: 266 days after commencement of treatment, after nivolumab therapy. This sample's treatment: AdE1-LMPpoly-expanded autologous EBV-specific T-cell therapy followed by anti-PD-1 nivolumab. Trimming cost V 7 bases and J 5 bases, with 17 bases left between them. This CDR3 has 14 amino acids. Germline V gene lookup returns CDR1 LGHDT and CDR2 YNNKEL (reference sequence). In the case of this clone: Its antigen is not known.

Sequencing was performed with immunoSEQ multiplex PCR; in TCRdb, only in-frame clones are kept and a portion is missing. The data show about 20,000 clones, around four fifths seen once. The rearrangement uses TRBV3-1 (or the pseudogene TRBV3-2) and TRBJ2-5, with a possible D match to TRBD2 (5 bases). The receptor was isolated from a man aged 40-49 years with nasopharyngeal carcinoma. Sample: CD8+ T cells from blood, taken at roughly day 290 from a patient whose treatment included autologous EBV-specific T cells and nivolumab. CDR3 nucleotide sequence: TGTGCCAGCACCTGTGAGGGTGACGGGGAGACCCAGTACTTC. Protein: CASTCEGDGETQYF.